Shown below are 10 T cell receptor beta chains from a single sample sequenced in a study of blood T cell repertoires in COVID-19. Sequenced by immunoSEQ multiplex PCR; TCRdb stores in-frame clones only, minus some. The sample lists about 210,000 clones, over 70% occurring once. The sample comprised peripheral blood. All receptors come from a woman aged 45-65 years with acute or convalescent COVID-19.

This clone was picked up one time. V is TRBV5-1 and J is TRBJ2-5, with 9 bases that match TRBD2. CDR1 is SGHRS and CDR2 is YFSETQ in the germline V gene. The CDR3 contains 16 residues. With 4 bases clipped from V and 2 bases from J, the junction kept 9 bases outside the gene matches. CDR3 nucleotides: TGCGCCAGCAGCAAAGGGGGCCTAGCGGGACAAGAGACCCAGTACTTC. Amino acid sequence: CASSKGGLAGQETQYF. Full variable domain (outside the CDR3, taken from reference TRBV5-1 and TRBJ2-5): KAGVTQTPRYLIKTRGQQVTLSCSPISGHRSVSWYQQTPGQGLQFLFEYFSETQRNKGNFPGRFSGRQFSNSRSEMNVSTLELGDSALYLCASSKGGLAGQETQYFGPGTRLLVL.

The chain links TRBV19 to TRBJ1-1; 9 positions agree with TRBD1. The CDR3 is 17 amino acids. Germline CDR1 LNHDA, CDR2 SQIVND (reference sequence). V trimming: 4 bases; J trimming: 0 bases; junction bases outside the gene matches: 9. CDR3 coding DNA: TGTGCCAGTAGTACGGCCAGGGACAGGGCGATGAACACTGAAGCTTTCTTT. Protein sequence: CASSTARDRAMNTEAFF.

This clone has a handful of counts. CDR3: CASSEPLAGAGYEQFF. The CDR3 region has the DNA TGTGCCAGCAGTGAACCACTAGCGGGAGCGGGCTATGAGCAGTTCTTC. The chain couples TRBV25-1 to TRBJ2-1; TRBD2 agrees at 11 bases. This CDR3 has 16 amino acids. CDR1 and CDR2 from the germline V gene are MGHDK and SYGVNS. The ends lost 2 bases at V and 8 bases at J; junction bases unmatched: 8.

This chain connects TRBV5-1 to TRBJ1-2; the match to TRBD1 covers 8 bases. Per the germline V gene, CDR1 is SGHRS and CDR2 is YFSETQ. Trimming removed 0 bases from V and 3 bases from J; junction bases left unmatched: 4. This CDR3 is 15 amino acids long. The CDR3 coding sequence is TGCGCCAGCAGCTTGGTGTCAGGGGGCGACTATGGCTACACCTTC. Its protein is CASSLVSGGDYGYTF.

This rearrangement joins TRBV6-5 to TRBJ1-4; a possible D gene is TRBD1 (5 bases). Per the germline V gene, CDR1 is MNHEY and CDR2 is SVGAGI. This CDR3 is built from 14 residues. V lost 7 bases to trimming and J lost 7 bases, with 16 bases between them. CDR3 in amino acids: CASNGGVSREKLFF. The CDR3 DNA reads TGTGCCAGCAATGGGGGGGTGAGTCGTGAAAAACTGTTTTTT.

This chain links TRBV24-1 with TRBJ2-3; 10 positions agree with TRBD1. The CDR3 loop spans 16 amino acids. Trimming removed 7 bases from V and 1 base from J; junction bases left unmatched: 7. Looked up from germline, CDR1 is KGHDR and CDR2 is SFDVKD. The CDR3 here is CATSRAGTGGTDTQYF. CDR3 sequence (DNA): TGTGCCACCAGCCGAGCCGGGACAGGGGGCACAGATACGCAGTATTTT.

This clone has just a few counts. The rearrangement joins TRBV18 to TRBJ1-1; D is undetermined. This CDR3 has 15 amino acids. Trimming took off 3 bases at V and 0 bases at J, with 11 bases between the two ends. Germline V gives CDR1 KGHSH, CDR2 LQKENI. The CDR3 protein is CASSPSLELNTEAFF. Written as DNA, the CDR3 is TGTGCCAGCTCACCCTCACTTGAGCTGAACACTGAAGCTTTCTTT.

This clone showed up just once. The chain recombines TRBV20-1 with TRBJ2-1, with D possibly being TRBD1 (5 bases). Deletions cut 3 bases from V and 10 bases from J, with 10 bases between. This CDR3 has 11 amino acids. In germline, CDR1 is DFQATT, CDR2 SNEGSKA (reference sequence). The CDR3 sequence: CSASPNREQFF. DNA for the CDR3: TGCAGTGCTAGCCCAAACAGGGAGCAGTTCTTC.

V is TRBV12-3 or TRBV12-4 and J is TRBJ2-3; D is ambiguous. The CDR3 loop spans 11 amino acids. Trimming cost V 5 bases and J 6 bases, with 6 bases left between them. CDR3 bases: TGTGCCAGCAGTACTTGGGATACGCAGTATTTT. Its translation is CASSTWDTQYF.

The chain couples TRBV29-1 to TRBJ2-7; 11 bases line up with TRBD1. V lost 6 bases to trimming and J lost 5 bases; unmatched junction nucleotides: 9. Germline loops: CDR1 SQVTM, CDR2 ANQGSEA. The length of the CDR3 is 14 residues. The CDR3 here is CSVEGQGVYNEQYF. The DNA of the CDR3 is TGCAGCGTGGAGGGACAGGGGGTTTATAACGAGCAGTACTTC.